Below, one TCR beta chain is given with its context. The table lists this clonotype with many counts. Its cognate antigen has yet to be identified. No base quality values were provided; no much bigger clone lies one nucleotide off. The library was obtained by multiplex PCR. TCRdb shows the sequencer as Illumina HiSeq 4000. iRepertoire HTBI primers and Arm-PCR amplification of CDR3 regions were used to construct TCR beta libraries. Before sequencing, the PCR products went through gel purification. The authors' pipeline ran thus. A total of under 80 TRBV and some 15 TRBJ segments were identified across samples and were used for gene usage analysis of CDR3 amino acid clonotypes. COPE and FqMerger were used to merge the filtered high-quality paired reads into contigs. BLAST was used to align contigs to IMGT TRBV, TRBD and TRBJ reference genes, and CDR3 was defined according to IMGT. Highly expanded clones were defined as clonotypes with a frequency above 0.1%. Shannon entropy was used to measure repertoire diversity, and the Gini coefficient was used to measure V-J evenness. A clonotype found in more than one individual was treated as public. The public reads were reanalyzed by TCRdb: fastp trimming at Q25, MiXCR alignment, in-frame beta chains only. Rows are unified per CDR3 protein, each entry keeping the most common DNA and genes. TCRdb's processing, not the authors' own work, is the source of the V and J calls. The sample data list hundreds of thousands of distinct CDR3 sequences, and 18% of these were observed just once. Roughly 40% of the sample goes to the ten largest clones.

This specimen's time point label, per the study, means: newly diagnosed GD, antithyroid drugs for less than 3 months. RNA was extracted from PBMCs in TRIzol for both TCR sequencing and RNA sequencing. Graves' disease was diagnosed according to American Thyroid Association guidelines. Recruitment of patients was carried out at an endocrinology department in Xi'an, China. Each patient gave approximately 10 milliliters of peripheral blood, collected in an EDTA anticoagulant tube. PBMCs were isolated by Ficoll Paque Plus density gradient separation without further T cell sorting. An Agilent 2100 Bioanalyzer and agarose gel were used to assess RNA quality, and a NanoDrop 2000 was used to measure RNA concentration. These data belong to a study of regulatory T cells in long-lasting Graves disease (dated by TCRdb to the early 2020s). Context from the whole study: Newly diagnosed Graves' disease patients had taken antithyroid drugs for less than 3 months. The study was conducted in China and was registered as a clinical trial. A total of about 35 samples underwent TCR sequencing, from around 13 patients with persistent Graves' disease and 20 patients with newly diagnosed Graves' disease. This study used TCR sequencing and RNA sequencing of peripheral blood to compare persistent Graves' disease patients against newly diagnosed Graves' disease patients.

General study outcomes and caveats: Compared with newly diagnosed patients, patients with persistent Graves' disease had lower TCR Shannon entropy and fewer highly expanded clones, which suggests clonal expansion. Sequencing and analysis were restricted to the TCR beta chain. TRBV28, TRBJ1-2 and TRBJ2-5 were preferentially used in persistent disease, while TRBV20-1 and TRBJ2-1 were favored in newly diagnosed disease. The study examined only peripheral blood because the primary lesion, thyroid tissue, could not be accessed. Patients with persistent disease shared more public clonotypes (approximately 2,500) than newly diagnosed patients did (966). The authors noted that the small sample size was a limitation that may lower accuracy.

CDR1 and CDR2, per the germline V gene, are KGHSH and LQKENI. Trimming removed 5 bases from V and 5 bases from J, leaving 22 bases between the germline ends. Spanning cysteine to phenylalanine, the CDR3 consists of 17 amino acids. The DNA shown is the 51-base CDR3, in frame from base 1. The clonotype was recovered from a female donor with Graves disease. The material was peripheral blood mononuclear cells (PBMCs), obtained at new diagnosis, from a patient treated with antithyroid drugs. The V and J genes are TRBV18 and TRBJ1-5; too little of a D gene remains to name it. CDR3 region: CASSSFPPGSTHQPQHF. Here is the DNA: TGTGCCAGCTCATCTTTCCCCCCCGGGAGTACCCATCAGCCCCAGCATTTT.